Here is one T cell receptor beta chain with its context. CDR3 length: 16 amino acids. Germline V gene data show CDR1 as LNHDA and CDR2 as SQIVND (reference sequence). Trimming pared 3 bases from V and 3 bases from J, leaving 15 bases between. The CDR3 regions of TCR beta were amplified from RNA transcripts. HTBI primers drove first-round RT-PCR of the TCR CDR3. TCRdb reprocessed the multiplex PCR reads with MiXCR, giving one entry per CDR3 protein. Of hundreds of thousands of distinct CDR3 sequences listed, 16% were seen once; the top ten hold 15% to 20%. These data come from a study of T cells in Graves' hyperthyroidism and ophthalmopathy.

This receptor was taken from a woman aged 18-35 years with Graves' hyperthyroidism. Material: blood. The J gene is TRBJ1-5, the V gene TRBV19, with D unresolved. The CDR3 region is CASSISIGRNNQPQHF. As DNA, the CDR3 is TGTGCCAGTAGTATCTCCATTGGACGGAACAATCAGCCCCAGCATTTT.